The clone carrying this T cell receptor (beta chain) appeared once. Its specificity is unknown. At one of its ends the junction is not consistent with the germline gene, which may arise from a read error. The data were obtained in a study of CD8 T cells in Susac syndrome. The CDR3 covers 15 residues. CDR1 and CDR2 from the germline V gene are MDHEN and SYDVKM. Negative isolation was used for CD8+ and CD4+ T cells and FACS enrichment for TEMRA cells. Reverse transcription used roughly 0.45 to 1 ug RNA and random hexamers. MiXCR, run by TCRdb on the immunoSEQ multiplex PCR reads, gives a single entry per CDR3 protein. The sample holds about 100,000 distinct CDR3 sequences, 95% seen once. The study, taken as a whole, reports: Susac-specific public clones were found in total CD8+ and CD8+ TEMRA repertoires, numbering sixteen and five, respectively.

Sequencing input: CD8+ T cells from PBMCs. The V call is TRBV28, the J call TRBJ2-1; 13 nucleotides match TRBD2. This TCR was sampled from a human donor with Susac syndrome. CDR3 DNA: TGTGCCAGCAGTAGAAACGGACTAGCGGGAGCGGTGTTAGTCTTC. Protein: CASSRNGLAGAVLVF.